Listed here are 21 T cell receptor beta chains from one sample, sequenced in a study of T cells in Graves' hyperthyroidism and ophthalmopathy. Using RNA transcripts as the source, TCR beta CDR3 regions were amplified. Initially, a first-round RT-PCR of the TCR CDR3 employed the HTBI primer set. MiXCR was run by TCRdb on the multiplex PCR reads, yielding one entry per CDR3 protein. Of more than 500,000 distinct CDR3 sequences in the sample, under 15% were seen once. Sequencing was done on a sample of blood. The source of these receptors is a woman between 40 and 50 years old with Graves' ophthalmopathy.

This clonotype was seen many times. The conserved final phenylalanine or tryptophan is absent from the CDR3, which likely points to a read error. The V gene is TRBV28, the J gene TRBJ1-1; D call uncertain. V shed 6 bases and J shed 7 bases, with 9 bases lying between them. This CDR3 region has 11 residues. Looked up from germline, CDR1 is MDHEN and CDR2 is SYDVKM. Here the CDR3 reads CASSSSVEAFL. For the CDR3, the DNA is TGTGCCAGCAGCTCGAGCGTTGAAGCTTTCCTT.

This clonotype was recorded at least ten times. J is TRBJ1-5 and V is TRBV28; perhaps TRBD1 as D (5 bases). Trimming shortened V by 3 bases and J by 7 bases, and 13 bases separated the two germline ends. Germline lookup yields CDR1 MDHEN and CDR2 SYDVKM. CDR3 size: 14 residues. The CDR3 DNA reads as TGTGCCAGCAGTTTGGACCAGGGTGGACAGCCCCAGCATTTT. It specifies CASSLDQGGQPQHF.

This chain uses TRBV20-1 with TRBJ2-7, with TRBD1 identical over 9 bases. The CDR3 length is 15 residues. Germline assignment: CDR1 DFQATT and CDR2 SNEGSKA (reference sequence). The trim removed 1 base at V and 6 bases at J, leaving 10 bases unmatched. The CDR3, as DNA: TGCAGTGCTAGAGCCGGGACAGGGAGGATTAGCGAGCAGTACTTC. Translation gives CSARAGTGRISEQYF.

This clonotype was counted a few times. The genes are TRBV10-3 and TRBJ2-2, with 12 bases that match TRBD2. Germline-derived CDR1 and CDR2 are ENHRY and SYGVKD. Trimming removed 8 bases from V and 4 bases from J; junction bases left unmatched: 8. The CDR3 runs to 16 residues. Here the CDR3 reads CAIGPGLAGTTGELFF. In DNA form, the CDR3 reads TGTGCCATCGGACCCGGACTAGCGGGAACCACCGGGGAGCTGTTTTTT.

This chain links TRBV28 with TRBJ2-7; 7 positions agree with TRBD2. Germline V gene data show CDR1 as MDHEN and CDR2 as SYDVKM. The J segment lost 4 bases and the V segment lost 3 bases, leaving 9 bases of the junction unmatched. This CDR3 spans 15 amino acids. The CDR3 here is CASSLPAGQSYEQYF. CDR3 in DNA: TGTGCCAGCAGTTTGCCAGCGGGGCAATCATACGAGCAGTACTTC.

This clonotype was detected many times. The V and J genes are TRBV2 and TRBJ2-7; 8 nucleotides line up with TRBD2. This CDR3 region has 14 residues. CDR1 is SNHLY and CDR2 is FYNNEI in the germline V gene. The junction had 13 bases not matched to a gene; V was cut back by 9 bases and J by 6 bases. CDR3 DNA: TGTGCCAGTCAGATCGGGACTAGAGGGACCGAGCAGTACTTC. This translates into CASQIGTRGTEQYF.

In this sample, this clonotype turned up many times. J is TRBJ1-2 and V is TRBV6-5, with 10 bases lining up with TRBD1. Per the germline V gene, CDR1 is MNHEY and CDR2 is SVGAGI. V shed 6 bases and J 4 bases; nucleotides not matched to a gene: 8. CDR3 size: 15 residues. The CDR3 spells CASRSLRDRGYGYTF. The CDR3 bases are TGTGCCAGCAGATCACTCCGGGACAGGGGCTATGGCTACACCTTC.

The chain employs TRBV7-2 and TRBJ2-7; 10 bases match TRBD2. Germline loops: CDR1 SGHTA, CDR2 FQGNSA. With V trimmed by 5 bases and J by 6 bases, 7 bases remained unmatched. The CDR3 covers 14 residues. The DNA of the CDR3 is TGTGCCAGCAGCCAATCTAGCGGGAGTGGCGAGCAGTACTTC. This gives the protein CASSQSSGSGEQYF. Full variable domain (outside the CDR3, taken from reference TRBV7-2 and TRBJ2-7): GAGVSQSPSNKVTEKGKDVELRCDPISGHTALYWYRQSLGQGLEFLIYFQGNSAPDKSGLPSDRFSAERTGGSVSTLTIQRTQQEDSAVYLCASSQSSGSGEQYFGPGTRLTVT.

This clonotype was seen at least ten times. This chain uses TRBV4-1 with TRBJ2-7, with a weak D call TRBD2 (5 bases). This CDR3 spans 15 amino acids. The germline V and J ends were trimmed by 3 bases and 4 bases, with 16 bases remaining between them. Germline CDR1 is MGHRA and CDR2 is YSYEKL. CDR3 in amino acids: CASSHYSAGDYEQYF. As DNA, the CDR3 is TGCGCCAGCAGCCATTATTCGGCGGGTGATTACGAGCAGTACTTC.

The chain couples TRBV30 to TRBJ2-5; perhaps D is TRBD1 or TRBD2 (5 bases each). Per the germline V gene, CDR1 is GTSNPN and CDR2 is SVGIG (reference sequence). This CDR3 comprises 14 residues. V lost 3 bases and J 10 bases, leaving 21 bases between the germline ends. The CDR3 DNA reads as TGTGCCTGGAGCTCCGGAGGCTTGTTGGGGGTCCAGTACTTC. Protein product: CAWSSGGLLGVQYF.

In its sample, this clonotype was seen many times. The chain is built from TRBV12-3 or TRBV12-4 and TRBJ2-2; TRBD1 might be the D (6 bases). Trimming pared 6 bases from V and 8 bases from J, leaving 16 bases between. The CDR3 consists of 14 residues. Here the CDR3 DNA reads TGTGCCAGCAGGGTCCTGAACAGGGTGGGGGAGCTGTTTTTT. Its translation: CASRVLNRVGELFF.

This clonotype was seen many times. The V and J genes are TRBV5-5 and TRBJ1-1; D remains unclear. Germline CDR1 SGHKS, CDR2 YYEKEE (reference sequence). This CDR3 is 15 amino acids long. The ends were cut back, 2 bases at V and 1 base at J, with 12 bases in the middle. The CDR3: CASSFLIRGNTEAFF. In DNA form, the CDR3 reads TGTGCCAGCAGCTTTTTGATTCGGGGGAACACTGAAGCTTTCTTT.

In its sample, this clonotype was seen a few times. CDR3 in amino acids: CASSPLLTKAEETQYF. The CDR3 DNA is TGTGCCAGCAGTCCTCTGCTGACCAAGGCAGAAGAGACCCAGTACTTC. V usage is TRBV6-1 and J usage is TRBJ2-5; D is ambiguous. CDR1 is MNHNS and CDR2 is SASEGT in the germline V gene. CDR3 length equals 16 residues. Trimming left V 5 bases short and J 3 bases short, with 19 bases between.

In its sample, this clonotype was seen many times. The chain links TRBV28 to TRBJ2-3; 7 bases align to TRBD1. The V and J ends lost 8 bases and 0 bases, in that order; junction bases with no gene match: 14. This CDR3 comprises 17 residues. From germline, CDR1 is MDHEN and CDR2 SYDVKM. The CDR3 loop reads CASCQPGTAFSTDTQYF. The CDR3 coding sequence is TGTGCCAGCTGTCAACCCGGGACAGCTTTTAGCACAGATACGCAGTATTTT.

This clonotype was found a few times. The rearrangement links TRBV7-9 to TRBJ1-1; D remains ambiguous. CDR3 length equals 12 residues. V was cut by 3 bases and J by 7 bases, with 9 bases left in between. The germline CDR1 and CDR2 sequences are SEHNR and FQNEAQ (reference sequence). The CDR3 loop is CASSLSIFEAFF. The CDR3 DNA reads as TGTGCCAGCAGCTTGAGCATCTTTGAAGCTTTCTTT. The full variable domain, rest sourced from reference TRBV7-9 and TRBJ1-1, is DTGVSQNPRHKITKRGQNVTFRCDPISEHNRLYWYRQTLGQGPEFLTYFQNEAQLEKSRLLSDRFSAERPKGSFSTLEIQRTEQGDSAMYLCASSLSIFEAFFGQGTRLTVV.

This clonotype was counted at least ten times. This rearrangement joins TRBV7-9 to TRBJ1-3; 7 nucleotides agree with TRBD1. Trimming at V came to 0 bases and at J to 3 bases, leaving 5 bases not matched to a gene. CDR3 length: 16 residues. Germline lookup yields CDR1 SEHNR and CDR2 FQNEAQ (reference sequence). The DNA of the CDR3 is TGTGCCAGCAGCTTAGCAAGACAGGGTTTTGGAAACACCATATATTTT. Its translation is CASSLARQGFGNTIYF. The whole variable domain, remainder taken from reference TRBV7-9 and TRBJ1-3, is DTGVSQNPRHKITKRGQNVTFRCDPISEHNRLYWYRQTLGQGPEFLTYFQNEAQLEKSRLLSDRFSAERPKGSFSTLEIQRTEQGDSAMYLCASSLARQGFGNTIYFGEGSWLTVV.

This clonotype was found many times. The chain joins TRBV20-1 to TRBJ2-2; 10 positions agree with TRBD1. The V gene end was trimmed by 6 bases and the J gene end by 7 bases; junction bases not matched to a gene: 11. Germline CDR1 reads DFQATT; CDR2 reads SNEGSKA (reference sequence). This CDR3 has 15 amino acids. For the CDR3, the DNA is TGCAGTGCCGTAGACCGGGACAGGGGCTACGGGGAGCTGTTTTTT. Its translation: CSAVDRDRGYGELFF.

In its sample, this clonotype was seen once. The CDR3 protein is CASSVGQGALHYAEAFF. The CDR3, as DNA: TGTGCCAGCAGCGTAGGACAGGGGGCGCTTCATTATGCTGAAGCTTTCTTT. J is TRBJ1-1 and V is TRBV9; 10 bases fit TRBD1. The CDR3 is 17 amino acids. Trimming cost V 0 bases and J 6 bases; bases outside gene matches: 11. The germline V gene encodes CDR1 SGDLS and CDR2 YYNGEE.

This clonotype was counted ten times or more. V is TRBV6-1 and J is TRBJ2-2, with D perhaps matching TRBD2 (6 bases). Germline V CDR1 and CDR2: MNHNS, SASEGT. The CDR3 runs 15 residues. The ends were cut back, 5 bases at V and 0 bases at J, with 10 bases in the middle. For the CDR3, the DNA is TGTGCCAGCAGTCTAGGGACTTCGAACACCGGGGAGCTGTTTTTT. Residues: CASSLGTSNTGELFF.

The CDR3 loop reads CASSLALISGNTIYF. The CDR3, as DNA: TGTGCCAGCAGTCTCGCCCTCATCTCTGGAAACACCATATATTTT. The rearrangement links TRBV28 to TRBJ1-3; no definite D call. The CDR3 runs 15 residues. Germline V gene lookup returns CDR1 MDHEN and CDR2 SYDVKM. The V end lost 5 bases, the J end lost 0 bases, and 11 bases lay between the germline ends.

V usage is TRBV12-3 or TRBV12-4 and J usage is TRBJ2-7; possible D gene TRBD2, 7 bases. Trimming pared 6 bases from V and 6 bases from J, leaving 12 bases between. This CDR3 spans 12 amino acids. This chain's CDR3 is CASRTGGSEQYF. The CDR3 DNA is TGTGCCAGCAGAACGGGGGGCTCCGAGCAGTACTTC.